A single sample is the source of the 26 T cell receptor beta chains below, sequenced in a study of Ad26.COV2.S vaccination and SARS-CoV-2 variants (dated by TCRdb to about 2021). Library prep was done by the immunoSEQ multiplex PCR assay. What TCRdb holds here is the immuneACCESS table cut down to in-frame rearrangements. Part of the clones is not present; checked against another copy, under half of the missing clones reflect an unresolved V gene, and the others are unexplained. Within this sample are 300,000 to 500,000 clones, with around 85% of them counted one time only. The top ten constitute approximately 3.7% of the sample. Sample treatment or condition, as interpreted from the label and publication: roughly 20 received Ad26.COV2.S at low or high dose, single or two shots; a few received placebo; per-sample allocation not given. For vaccine and placebo recipients, the sequenced repertoires came from samples collected on day 63 after the first injection.

Here the sequenced sample was peripheral blood, taken in a trial of Ad26.COV2.S vaccine versus placebo. The receptor source for this set is a person between 18 and 60 years old who received the Ad26.COV2.S COVID-19 vaccine or a placebo.

The chain links TRBV18 to TRBJ1-5, with 8 bases fitting TRBD1. The germline V gene has CDR1 KGHSH and CDR2 LQKENI. This CDR3 contains 15 residues. V trimming: 4 bases; J trimming: 5 bases; junction bases outside the gene matches: 7. In DNA form, the CDR3 reads TGTGCCAGCTCACTTTCGGGACAGGAGGATCAGCCCCAGCATTTT. Its translation: CASSLSGQEDQPQHF.

V usage is TRBV7-8 and J usage is TRBJ1-4, with D tentatively TRBD1 (6 bases). This CDR3 is 17 amino acids long. Germline CDR1 and CDR2: SGHVS and FQNEAQ. V lost 4 bases and J lost 3, with 18 bases in between. Here the CDR3 reads CASSSGGAPQSNEKLFF. The CDR3 region has the DNA TGTGCCAGCAGCTCGGGGGGGGCGCCCCAATCTAATGAAAAACTGTTTTTT.

Only a few counts were recorded for this clone. The gene calls are TRBV2 and TRBJ1-2; a possible D gene is TRBD1 (6 bases). The CDR3 runs 15 residues. Germline CDR1 reads SNHLY; CDR2 reads FYNNEI. V lost 5 bases, J lost 4 bases, and 17 bases lay in between. The CDR3 here is CASSYTETGGYGYTF. In DNA, the CDR3 is TGTGCCAGCAGTTACACGGAGACAGGAGGCTATGGCTACACCTTC. Together with reference TRBV2 and TRBJ1-2, the CDR3 gives the full variable domain: EPEVTQTPSHQVTQMGQEVILRCVPISNHLYFYWYRQILGQKVEFLVSFYNNEISEKSEIFDDQFSVERPDGSNFTLKIRSTKLEDSAMYFCASSYTETGGYGYTFGSGTRLTVV.

J is TRBJ2-7 and V is TRBV5-4; 8 bases match TRBD2. Germline lookup yields CDR1 SGHNT and CDR2 YYREEE (reference sequence). The CDR3 is 13 amino acids. V shed 4 bases and J 4 bases; nucleotides not matched to a gene: 4. The DNA of the CDR3 is TGTGCCAGCAGCGCGGGGGGAGGATACGAGCAGTACTTC. This codes for CASSAGGGYEQYF.

This clone has just one count. DNA of the CDR3: TGTGCCAGCAGTGAAGCCTATAGGAGCTCTGGAAACACCATATATTTT. This sequence encodes CASSEAYRSSGNTIYF. The chain employs TRBV2 and TRBJ1-3; no definite D call. The CDR3 covers 16 residues. Trimming stripped 0 bases from V and 0 bases from J, with 9 bases between. Germline values: CDR1 SNHLY, CDR2 FYNNEI.

The chain joins TRBV5-8 to TRBJ2-2; no definite D call. Germline lookup yields CDR1 SGHTS and CDR2 YDEGEE. The V and J ends lost 7 bases and 8 bases respectively, with 15 bases between them. The CDR3 is 13 amino acids. The CDR3 loop reads CASASSRWGELFF. CDR3 DNA: TGTGCCAGCGCTTCTTCGCGGTGGGGGGAGCTGTTTTTT. Together with reference TRBV5-8 and TRBJ2-2, the CDR3 gives the full variable domain: EAGVTQSPTHLIKTRGQQATLRCSPISGHTSVYWYQQALGLGLQFLLWYDEGEERNRGNFPPRFSGRQFPNYSSELNVNALELEDSALYLCASASSRWGELFFGEGSRLTVL.

This rearrangement joins TRBV10-2 to TRBJ1-5; no firm D call. The CDR3 spans 15 residues. Per the germline V gene, CDR1 is WSHSY and CDR2 is SAAADI. Deletions cut 2 bases from V and 6 bases from J, with 14 bases between. The CDR3 here is CASSEGSVGGQPQHF. The CDR3 DNA sequence: TGCGCCAGCAGTGAGGGATCAGTGGGTGGTCAGCCCCAGCATTTT.

Only one count was recorded for this clone. The CDR3 region is CASSAVPSGDDNEQFF. As DNA, the CDR3 is TGTGCCAGCAGTGCCGTGCCTAGCGGGGATGACAATGAGCAGTTCTTC. This sequence joins TRBV6-1 and TRBJ2-1, with 9 bases aligning to TRBD2. Trimming removed 4 bases from V and 5 bases from J; junction bases left unmatched: 9. Germline-derived CDR1 and CDR2 are MNHNS and SASEGT. This CDR3 is built from 16 residues.

The chain is built from TRBV2 and TRBJ1-2; 8 bases match TRBD1. Trimming took 6 bases from V and 3 from J; bases not matched to a gene: 9. Germline CDR1 SNHLY, CDR2 FYNNEI. The CDR3 spans 15 residues. The DNA for the CDR3 is TGTGCCAGCAGGATTGGACAGGGTAGTTACTATGGCTACACCTTC. Amino acids: CASRIGQGSYYGYTF.

The chain is built from TRBV5-4 and TRBJ2-1; 9 positions match TRBD2. The CDR3 totals 16 residues. The ends lost 2 bases at V and 9 bases at J; junction bases unmatched: 12. Germline loops: CDR1 SGHNT, CDR2 YYREEE (reference sequence). The CDR3 spells CASSFPGAGGPLEQFF. CDR3 coding DNA: TGTGCCAGCAGCTTCCCCGGGGCGGGGGGGCCTCTTGAGCAGTTCTTC. The full variable domain, with the rest looked up from reference TRBV5-4 and TRBJ2-1, is ETGVTQSPTHLIKTRGQQVTLRCSSQSGHNTVSWYQQALGQGPQFIFQYYREEENGRGNFPPRFSGLQFPNYSSELNVNALELDDSALYLCASSFPGAGGPLEQFFGPGTRLTVL.

The rearrangement uses TRBV11-2 and TRBJ2-5, with a possible D match to TRBD1 (6 bases). V was clipped by 5 bases and J by 1 base, with 8 bases between them. Germline CDR1 reads SGHAT; CDR2 reads FQNNGV. The CDR3 is 13 residues long. The CDR3 coding sequence is TGTGCCAGCAGCACGACAGGCCAAGAGACCCAGTACTTC. Translating gives CASSTTGQETQYF.

The CDR3 DNA reads TGTGCCAGCAGCCCCCGGGGTCCAGCCAAAAACATTCAGTACTTC. Translation gives CASSPRGPAKNIQYF. This chain connects TRBV13 to TRBJ2-4, with D tentatively TRBD2 (5 bases). Germline V gene lookup returns CDR1 PRHDT and CDR2 FYEKMQ (reference sequence). The CDR3 totals 15 residues. V lost 5 bases and J lost 0, with 11 bases in between. Filled out from reference TRBV13 and TRBJ2-4, the complete variable domain reads AAGVIQSPRHLIKEKRETATLKCYPIPRHDTVYWYQQGPGQDPQFLISFYEKMQSDKGSIPDRFSAQQFSDYHSELNMSSLELGDSALYFCASSPRGPAKNIQYFGAGTRLSVL.

A word on this clone: Different DNA sequences within this sample yield the same CDR3. V gene TRBV7-2 combines with J gene TRBJ1-3; weak D call: TRBD1 (5 bases). Germline V gene sequence: CDR1 SGHTA, CDR2 FQGNSA. Trimming took 0 bases from V and 4 from J, leaving 7 bases between them. CDR3 length: 14 amino acids. CDR3 residues: CASSLAGGGNTIYF. Written as DNA, the CDR3 is TGTGCCAGCAGCTTAGCGGGGGGGGGAAACACCATATATTTT.

This chain connects TRBV6-1 to TRBJ2-7, with D perhaps matching TRBD1 (8 bases). Per germline, CDR1 MNHNS and CDR2 SASEGT. Trimming shortened V by 1 base and J by 0 bases, and 19 bases separated the two germline ends. This CDR3 spans 18 amino acids. In DNA, the CDR3 is TGTGCCAGCAGTGAAGGTAGTTTCAACAGGGGGGGCTCCTACGAGCAGTACTTC. Protein: CASSEGSFNRGGSYEQYF.

The rearrangement joins TRBV5-1 to TRBJ1-2; no reliable D call. This CDR3 is built from 14 residues. Germline V gene sequence: CDR1 SGHRS, CDR2 YFSETQ. The V gene lost 3 bases and the J gene lost 2 bases, with 11 bases spanning the gap. In DNA form, the CDR3 reads TGCGCCAGCAGCTCTACGGTTGGGAACTATGGCTACACCTTC. This encodes CASSSTVGNYGYTF.

V gene TRBV6-2 or TRBV6-3 combines with J gene TRBJ2-1; D remains ambiguous. CDR1 is MNHEY, CDR2 SVGEGT, per germline. With 2 bases removed from V and 4 bases from J, the gap between germline ends came to 9 bases. The CDR3 contains 14 residues. CDR3 residues: CASSYLPPYNEQFF. The CDR3 nucleotides are TGTGCCAGCAGTTACCTCCCACCGTACAATGAGCAGTTCTTC.

V and J are TRBV30 and TRBJ1-5; no firm D call. Germline V lookup: CDR1 GTSNPN, CDR2 SVGIG (reference sequence). This CDR3 spans 17 amino acids. V lost 3 bases, J lost 0 bases, and 18 bases lay in between. CDR3 nucleotide sequence: TGTGCCTGGAGGACGGGAGGTACTTTCTATAGCAATCAGCCCCAGCATTTT. This encodes CAWRTGGTFYSNQPQHF.

The J gene is TRBJ2-5, the V gene TRBV3-1 (or the pseudogene TRBV3-2); TRBD1 is a possible D gene (6 bases). V lost 4 bases to trimming and J lost 6 bases, with 18 bases between them. Germline CDR1 LGHDT, CDR2 YNNKEL (reference sequence). The CDR3 runs to 15 residues. CDR3 region: CASSLGQGFLKTQYF. In DNA, the CDR3 is TGTGCCAGCAGCCTCGGTCAGGGGTTTTTGAAGACCCAGTACTTC.

The V and J genes are TRBV5-1 and TRBJ1-2; the match to TRBD1 covers 7 bases. This CDR3 has 16 amino acids. J was trimmed by 0 bases and V by 1 base; bases with no gene match: 6. The V gene's germline CDR1 is SGHRS and CDR2 YFSETQ. CDR3 coding DNA: TGCGCCAGCAGCTTGTTTTCTGACAGGGCTAACTATGGCTACACCTTC. Translation gives CASSLFSDRANYGYTF.

This clone was seen only once. The J gene is TRBJ1-1, the V gene TRBV29-1, with D tentatively TRBD1 (5 bases). CDR1 SQVTM and CDR2 ANQGSEA come from the germline V gene. This CDR3 is built from 13 residues. Trimming stripped 6 bases from V and 6 bases from J, with 17 bases between. The CDR3 is CSVGAGGGAEAFF. The CDR3 DNA reads as TGCAGCGTCGGGGCGGGCGGGGGAGCTGAAGCTTTCTTT. Together with reference TRBV29-1 and TRBJ1-1, the CDR3 gives the full variable domain: SAVISQKPSRDICQRGTSLTIQCQVDSQVTMMFWYRQQPGQSLTLIATANQGSEATYESGFVIDKFPISRPNLTFSTLTVSNMSPEDSSIYLCSVGAGGGAEAFFGQGTRLTVV.

The chain has TRBV12-3 or TRBV12-4 and TRBJ2-5; D is ambiguous. CDR3 length: 13 residues. Deletions cut 3 bases from V and 2 bases from J, with 7 bases between. CDR3 DNA: TGTGCCAGCAGTTTCGGAGAACAAGAGACCCAGTACTTC. Its protein product is CASSFGEQETQYF.

This clone has a single count. The rearrangement links TRBV7-9 to TRBJ2-2; D ambiguous. V lost 5 bases, J lost 6 bases, and 10 bases lay in between. Germline CDR1 reads SEHNR; CDR2 reads FQNEAQ (reference sequence). This CDR3 spans 13 amino acids. The CDR3 sequence is CASSPRYAGELFF. CDR3 in DNA: TGTGCCAGCAGCCCACGATACGCCGGGGAGCTGTTTTTT.

DNA of the CDR3: TGTGCCAGCAAGGGGTTCCGTGGGGAAAATGGCAATCAGCCCCAGCATTTT. As protein: CASKGFRGENGNQPQHF. This chain links TRBV2 with TRBJ1-5, with D possibly being TRBD1 (5 bases). The CDR3 runs to 17 residues. The germline V gene has CDR1 SNHLY and CDR2 FYNNEI. V was pared by 7 bases and J by 2 bases, with 21 bases between.

The genes are TRBV3-1 (or the pseudogene TRBV3-2) and TRBJ1-6; D unclear. Germline CDR1 reads LGHDT; CDR2 reads YNNKEL (reference sequence). With 4 bases removed from V and 0 bases from J, the gap between germline ends came to 13 bases. CDR3 length: 17 residues. CDR3 in DNA: TGTGCCAGCAGCCGCGACGGTGACCTCTCCTATAATTCACCCCTCCACTTT. This sequence encodes CASSRDGDLSYNSPLHF.

DNA of the CDR3: TGTGCCAGCAAGGTCGGACAGGTGAACACTGAAGCTTTCTTT. Translating it yields CASKVGQVNTEAFF. The chain links TRBV6-5 to TRBJ1-1, with 7 bases identical to TRBD1. V gave up 7 bases and J gave up 0 bases; unmatched junction bases: 5. The CDR3 spans 14 residues. CDR1 and CDR2 (germline): MNHEY, SVGAGI.

This clone was picked up one time. The chain recombines TRBV25-1 with TRBJ2-1, with 7 bases lining up with TRBD1. Germline-derived CDR1 and CDR2 are MGHDK and SYGVNS. V dropped 11 bases and J dropped 6; count of bases not matched to a gene: 10. The CDR3 has 13 residues. The CDR3 protein is CAARGQLSNEQFF. The CDR3 DNA is TGTGCCGCGAGGGGGCAGCTCTCCAATGAGCAGTTCTTC.